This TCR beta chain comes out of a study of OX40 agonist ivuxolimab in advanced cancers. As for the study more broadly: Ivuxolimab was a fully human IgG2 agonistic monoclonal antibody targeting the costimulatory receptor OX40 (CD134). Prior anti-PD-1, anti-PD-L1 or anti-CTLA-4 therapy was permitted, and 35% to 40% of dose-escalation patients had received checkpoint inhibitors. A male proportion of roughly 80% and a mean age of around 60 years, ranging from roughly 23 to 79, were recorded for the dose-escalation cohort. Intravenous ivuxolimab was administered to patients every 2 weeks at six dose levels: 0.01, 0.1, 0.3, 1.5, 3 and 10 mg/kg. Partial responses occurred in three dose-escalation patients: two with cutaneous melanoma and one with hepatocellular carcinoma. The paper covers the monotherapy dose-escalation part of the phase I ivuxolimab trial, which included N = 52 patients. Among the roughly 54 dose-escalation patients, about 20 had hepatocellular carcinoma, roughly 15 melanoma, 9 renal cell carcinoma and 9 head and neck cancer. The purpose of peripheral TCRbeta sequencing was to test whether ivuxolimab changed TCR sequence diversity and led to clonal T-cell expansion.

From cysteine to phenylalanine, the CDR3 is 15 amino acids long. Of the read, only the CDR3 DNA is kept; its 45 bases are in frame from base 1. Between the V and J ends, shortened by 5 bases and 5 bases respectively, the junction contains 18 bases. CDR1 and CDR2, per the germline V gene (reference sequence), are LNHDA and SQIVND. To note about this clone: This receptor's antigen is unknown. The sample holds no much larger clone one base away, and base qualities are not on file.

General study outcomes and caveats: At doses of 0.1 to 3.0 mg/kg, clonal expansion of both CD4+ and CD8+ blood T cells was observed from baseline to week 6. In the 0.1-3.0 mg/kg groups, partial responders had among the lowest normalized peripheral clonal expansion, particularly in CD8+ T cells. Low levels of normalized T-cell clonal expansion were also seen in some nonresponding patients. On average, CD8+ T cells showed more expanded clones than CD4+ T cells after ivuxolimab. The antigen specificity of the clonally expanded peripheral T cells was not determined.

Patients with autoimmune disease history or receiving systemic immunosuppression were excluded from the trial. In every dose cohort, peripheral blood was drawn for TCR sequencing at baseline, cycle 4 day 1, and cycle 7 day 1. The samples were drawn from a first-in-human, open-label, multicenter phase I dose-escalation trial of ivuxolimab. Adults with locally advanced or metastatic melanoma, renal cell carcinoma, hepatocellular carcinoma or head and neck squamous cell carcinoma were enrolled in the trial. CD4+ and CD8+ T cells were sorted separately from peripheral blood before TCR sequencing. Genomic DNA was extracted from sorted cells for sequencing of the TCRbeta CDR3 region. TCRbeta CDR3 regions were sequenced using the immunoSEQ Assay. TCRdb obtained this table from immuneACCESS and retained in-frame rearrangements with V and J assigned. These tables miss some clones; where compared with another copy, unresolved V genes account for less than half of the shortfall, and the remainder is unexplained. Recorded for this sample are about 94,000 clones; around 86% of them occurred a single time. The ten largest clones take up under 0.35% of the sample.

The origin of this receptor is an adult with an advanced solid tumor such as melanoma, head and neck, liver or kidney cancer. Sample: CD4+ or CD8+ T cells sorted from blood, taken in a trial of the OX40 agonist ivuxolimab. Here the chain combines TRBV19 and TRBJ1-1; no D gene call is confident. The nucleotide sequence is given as TGTGCCAGTAGTTCTCGATCGGGAGGAGGGACTGAAGCTTTCTTT. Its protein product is CASSSRSGGGTEAFF.